The rows below give T cell receptor beta chains drawn from one sample of a study of cytomegalovirus exposure and HLA in healthy donors. Profiled with immunoSEQ multiplex PCR; TCRdb holds only in-frame clones, not every one. The sample's table shows 90,000 to 120,000 clones. The specimen was PBMCs. The receptors shown here come from a man aged 45-65 years in good health and CMV-seronegative. Both conserved end residues are part of each CDR3.

j_call	v_call	cdr3_aa
TRBJ2-7	TRBV6-1	CASSRDTALVEQYF
TRBJ2-5	TRBV6-5	CASSPTGVRETQYF
TRBJ1-3	TRBV5-1	CASSLDSQLNTIYF
TRBJ1-5	TRBV19	CASSILRGPGQPQHF
TRBJ2-1	TRBV29-1	CSVETRRGEHGEQFF
TRBJ2-7	TRBV18	CASSPTGGQVSYEQYF
TRBJ2-4	TRBV30	CASHRAKNIQYF
TRBJ2-1	TRBV11-2	CASSLGHYNEQFF
TRBJ2-3	TRBV6-6	CASSTTSTDTQYF
TRBJ1-2	TRBV5-6	CASSVGQGYGYTF
TRBJ2-7	TRBV19	CASSSRPETGYEQYF
TRBJ1-2	TRBV7-2	CASSSYAVQATYGYTF
TRBJ2-7	TRBV7-2	CASSLVSSGSYEQYF
TRBJ2-7	TRBV5-6	CASSYTTGIAYEQYF
TRBJ2-1	TRBV7-3	CASSPQGPLEQFF
TRBJ1-1	TRBV19	CASSQMNTEAFF
TRBJ1-1	TRBV5-1	CASSGGFGTTEAFF
TRBJ2-2	TRBV4-2	CASSPEVTSDTGELFF
TRBJ1-2	TRBV7-2	CASRPPGTGAYGYTF
TRBJ1-1	TRBV7-9	CASSARQLNTEAFF
TRBJ1-5	TRBV15	CATSRARDSIYSNQPQHF
TRBJ2-5	TRBV4-2	CASSQGGRSMAQYF
TRBJ2-3	TRBV5-4	CASSPRQTLSTDTQYF
TRBJ2-7	TRBV5-1	CASTTQGSYEQYF
TRBJ1-1	TRBV18	CASSRPGQGSSDTEAFF
TRBJ1-2	TRBV29-1	CSVSQGAGYGYTF
TRBJ1-1	TRBV5-1	CASSLDSAGIWNTEAFF
TRBJ2-1	TRBV5-1	CASSLTSGTYNEQFF
TRBJ1-4	TRBV7-2	CASSSGTGSEKLFF
TRBJ1-4	TRBV7-8	CASSTSGTGVLDEKLFF
TRBJ1-4	TRBV4-3	CASSQVFKTAATNEKLFF
TRBJ2-7	TRBV6-6	CASSYSIHYEQYF
TRBJ2-4	TRBV5-4	CASSLGTGPKNIQYF
TRBJ2-7	TRBV5-1	CASSGTETGYEQYF
TRBJ2-1	TRBV5-1	CASSSPAGSSYNEQFF
TRBJ2-7	TRBV5-1	CASSFFSGQVYEQYF
TRBJ2-2	TRBV9	CASRRGGQGNTGELFF
TRBJ2-7	TRBV19	CASSKGQAGGSYEQYF
TRBJ2-2	TRBV2	CASSERRLNTGELFF
TRBJ2-7	TRBV7-9	CASSRQGIDEQYF
TRBJ2-1	TRBV5-6	CASTQGPALDNEQFF
TRBJ2-5	TRBV5-1	CASSLSGSFTETQYF
TRBJ1-1	TRBV19	CASSAGWVTEAFF
TRBJ2-7	TRBV23-1	CASSQSPGQGTYEQYF
TRBJ2-2	TRBV5-1	CASSTTGTANTGELFF